This T cell receptor beta chain was sequenced in a study of control samples from healthy donors and cancer patients. The method was immunoSEQ multiplex PCR; TCRdb's version includes in-frame clones alone and lacks a portion of them. The sample contains 100,000 to 150,000 clones, about nine tenths of which appear only once. The germline CDR1 and CDR2 sequences are MNHEY and SMNVEV (reference sequence). The CDR3 has 16 amino acids. J lost 4 bases, V lost 6 bases, and 12 bases had no gene match. The rearrangement uses TRBV27 and TRBJ1-5, with 7 nucleotides matching TRBD1. This receptor was obtained from a man in his forties in good health. Sequenced material: blood. Written as DNA, the CDR3 is TGTGCCAGCAGCCCCCTTGACAGGGCGAGGAATCAGCCCCAGCATTTT. It encodes CASSPLDRARNQPQHF.